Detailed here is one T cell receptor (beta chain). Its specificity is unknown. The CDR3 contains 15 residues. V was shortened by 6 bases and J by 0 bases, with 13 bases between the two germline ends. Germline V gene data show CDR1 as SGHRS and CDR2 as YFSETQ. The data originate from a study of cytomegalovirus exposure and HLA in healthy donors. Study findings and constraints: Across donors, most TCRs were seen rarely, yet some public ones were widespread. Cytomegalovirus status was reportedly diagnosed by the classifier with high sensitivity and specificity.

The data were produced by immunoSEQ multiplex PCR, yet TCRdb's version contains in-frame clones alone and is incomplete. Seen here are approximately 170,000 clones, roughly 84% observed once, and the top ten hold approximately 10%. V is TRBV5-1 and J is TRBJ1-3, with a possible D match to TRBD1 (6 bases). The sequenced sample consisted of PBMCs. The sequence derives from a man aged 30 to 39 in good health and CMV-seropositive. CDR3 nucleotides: TGCGCCAGCACCAACTCAGGGGTCTCTGGAAACACCATATATTTT. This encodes CASTNSGVSGNTIYF.